These T cell receptor beta chains were read from a single sample in a study of T cell changes during pregnancy in multiple sclerosis. Profiling relied on immunoSEQ multiplex PCR, and the TCRdb table lists in-frame clones only, not all of them. Of approximately 130,000 clones in the sample, roughly 96% were seen once. The specimen comprised peripheral blood, sampled after pregnancy. These receptors were collected from a female donor with multiple sclerosis, enrolled in a pregnancy study. The CDR3 runs from the conserved cysteine through the conserved F or W. D genes are given only for firm matches.

d_call j_call v_call cdr3_aa cdr3_nt
- TRBJ2-7 TRBV27 CASSLYGETHEQYF TGTGCCAGCAGTTTATATGGGGAGACCCACGAGCAGTACTTC
TRBD1 TRBJ2-7 TRBV4-2 CASSLSPGGSYEQYF TGTGCCAGCAGCCTCTCACCAGGGGGCTCCTACGAGCAGTACTTC
- TRBJ2-7 TRBV7-2 CASSLGGPLSPAYEQYF TGTGCCAGCAGCTTAGGGGGCCCCCTGTCCCCCGCCTACGAGCAGTACTTC
TRBD2 TRBJ2-7 TRBV27 CASSSYTSSGVNEQYF TGTGCCAGCAGTTCGTACACCTCTAGCGGGGTCAACGAGCAGTACTTC
- TRBJ1-2 TRBV18 CASSPGHTNYGYTF TGTGCCAGCTCCCCGGGACACACTAACTATGGCTACACCTTC
TRBD2 TRBJ2-1 TRBV27 CASSLRGLAGGPAFAYNEQFF TGTGCCAGCAGTCTCCGCGGTCTAGCGGGAGGGCCTGCATTTGCCTACAATGAGCAGTTCTTC
TRBD1 TRBJ1-2 TRBV7-2 CASSLVRQGYDYGYTF TGTGCCAGCAGCTTAGTACGACAGGGTTATGACTATGGCTACACCTTC
- TRBJ1-4 TRBV10-1 CASSPKLFF TGCGCCAGCAGTCCGAAACTGTTTTTT
- TRBJ2-7 TRBV9 CASSVLAGSEQYF TGTGCCAGCAGCGTACTGGCAGGGTCCGAGCAGTACTTC
TRBD1 TRBJ2-1 TRBV4-1 CASSQERDRAYNEQFF TGCGCCAGCAGCCAAGAGAGGGACAGGGCCTACAATGAGCAGTTCTTC
TRBD1 TRBJ2-1 TRBV11-3 CASGRTGEYNEQFF TGTGCCAGCGGTCGGACAGGGGAGTACAATGAGCAGTTCTTC
TRBD1 TRBJ1-1 TRBV28 CASSPFQGGTEAFF TGTGCCAGCAGTCCCTTCCAGGGGGGCACTGAAGCTTTCTTT
- TRBJ1-3 TRBV27 CASSSWGPGSGNTIYF TGTGCCAGCAGTTCTTGGGGCCCCGGCTCTGGAAACACCATATATTTT
- TRBJ2-1 TRBV19 CASETGTADYNEQFF TGTGCCAGCGAGACCGGGACTGCAGACTACAATGAGCAGTTCTTC
- TRBJ2-1 TRBV28 CASSLTPGRGSDEQFF TGTGCCAGCAGTTTAACCCCGGGACGGGGGAGCGATGAGCAGTTCTTC
- TRBJ2-1 TRBV29-1 CSVVLGAGDNEQFF TGCAGCGTCGTATTGGGAGCGGGCGACAATGAGCAGTTCTTC
TRBD1 TRBJ2-2 TRBV9 CASSVGQGRVGELFF TGTGCCAGCAGCGTAGGACAGGGTCGGGTCGGGGAGCTGTTTTTT
- TRBJ1-1 TRBV14 CASSRFKTGVTNTEAFF TGTGCCAGCAGCCGTTTCAAGACAGGCGTGACGAACACTGAAGCTTTCTTT
TRBD2 TRBJ2-1 TRBV6-5 CASSYAGAGNEQFF TGTGCCAGCAGTTACGCGGGAGCTGGGAATGAGCAGTTCTTC
TRBD1 TRBJ2-2 TRBV6-5 CASSPGQGDGELFF TGTGCCAGCAGCCCGGGACAGGGGGACGGGGAGCTGTTTTTT
TRBD1 TRBJ2-1 TRBV5-1 CASTSGTGGYNEQFF TGCGCCAGCACATCCGGGACAGGGGGCTACAATGAGCAGTTCTTC
- TRBJ2-5 TRBV5-1 CASSLRRETQYF TGCGCCAGCAGCTTGAGGAGGGAGACCCAGTACTTC
- TRBJ2-1 TRBV5-6 CASSLIIGDNEQFF TGTGCCAGCAGCTTGATAATCGGAGACAATGAGCAGTTCTTC
TRBD2 TRBJ2-2 TRBV28 CASTIGRAGELFF TGTGCCAGCACCATAGGGAGGGCCGGGGAGCTGTTTTTT
- TRBJ2-7 TRBV2 CASMEGQNYYEQYF TGTGCCAGCATGGAGGGACAGAATTACTACGAGCAGTACTTC
TRBD2 TRBJ2-1 TRBV4-2 CASSQEPSGTSGNEQFF TGTGCCAGCAGCCAAGAACCCAGCGGGACTAGCGGCAATGAGCAGTTCTTC
- TRBJ2-3 TRBV10-2 CASSVVTDTQYF TGCGCCAGCAGCGTCGTCACAGATACGCAGTATTTT
- TRBJ1-3 TRBV6-1 CASSEDKRGRLSGNTIYF TGTGCCAGCAGTGAAGATAAAAGGGGTCGTCTCTCTGGAAACACCATATATTTT
- TRBJ1-4 TRBV27 CASSTTGWGATNEKLFF TGTGCCAGCAGTACAACTGGGTGGGGAGCAACTAATGAAAAACTGTTTTTT
TRBD1 TRBJ2-2 TRBV5-1 CASSLQGAGELFF TGCGCCAGCAGCCTACAGGGGGCTGGGGAGCTGTTTTTT
TRBD1 TRBJ2-7 TRBV6-1 CASRKRDRVVSEQYF TGTGCCAGCAGGAAGCGGGACAGGGTGGTTTCCGAGCAGTACTTC
- TRBJ1-2 TRBV4-2 CASSQSRNYGYTF TGTGCCAGCAGCCAAAGTAGAAACTATGGCTACACCTTC
- TRBJ2-5 TRBV5-1 CASSLESGKKTQYF TGCGCCAGCAGCTTGGAGTCAGGGAAGAAGACCCAGTACTTC
TRBD1 TRBJ2-1 TRBV19 CASSYDRGRVEQFF TGTGCCAGTAGCTATGACAGGGGGAGGGTTGAGCAGTTCTTC
TRBD1 TRBJ2-7 TRBV6-5 CASSLRDRNEQYF TGTGCCAGCAGTCTCCGGGACAGGAACGAGCAGTACTTC
TRBD1 TRBJ2-7 TRBV5-4 CASSQGQGVDEQYF TGTGCCAGCAGCCAGGGACAGGGAGTGGACGAGCAGTACTTC
TRBD2 TRBJ2-5 TRBV29-1 CSVVAGGRETQYF TGCAGCGTTGTGGCGGGGGGCCGGGAGACCCAGTACTTC
TRBD2 TRBJ2-3 TRBV28 CASTPSEREGTDTQYF TGTGCCAGCACCCCTTCGGAGCGGGAGGGCACAGATACGCAGTATTTT
- TRBJ1-1 TRBV2 CASSTSGTATFF TGTGCCAGCAGTACTTCCGGGACTGCGACTTTCTTT
- TRBJ1-2 TRBV5-4 CASSPAGRGYGYTF TGTGCCAGCAGCCCGGCGGGGCGAGGCTATGGCTACACCTTC
- TRBJ2-4 TRBV7-9 CASGKPMIAGLAKNIQYF TGTGCCAGCGGCAAACCGATGATTGCGGGGCTAGCCAAAAACATTCAGTACTTC
TRBD2 TRBJ2-3 TRBV4-1 CASSLRLAGGNTQYF TGCGCCAGCAGCCTCCGACTAGCGGGAGGAAATACGCAGTATTTT
- TRBJ2-7 TRBV13 CASSLGLRRADSYEQYF TGTGCCAGCAGCTTAGGCCTTCGGCGGGCTGACTCCTACGAGCAGTACTTC
- TRBJ2-2 TRBV4-1 CASSLLRGNGELFF TGCGCCAGCAGCCTCCTCCGGGGAAACGGGGAGCTGTTTTTT
TRBD1 TRBJ1-3 TRBV4-2 CASRRIGDRANTIYF TGTGCCAGCAGACGCATCGGTGACAGGGCAAACACCATATATTTT
- TRBJ1-3 TRBV30 CAFEEAGNTIYF TGTGCCTTTGAGGAGGCCGGAAACACCATATATTTT
TRBD1 TRBJ1-1 TRBV5-1 CASSLAGTGATEAFF TGCGCCAGCAGCTTGGCCGGGACAGGGGCAACTGAAGCTTTCTTT
- TRBJ1-2 TRBV7-2 CASSSQPNYGYTF TGTGCCAGCAGTTCACAGCCTAACTATGGCTACACCTTC
- TRBJ2-3 TRBV6-1 CASSETTGSTDTQYF TGTGCCAGCAGTGAGACGACAGGTAGCACAGATACGCAGTATTTT
TRBD1 TRBJ1-2 TRBV30 CAWSRGDRLGYGYTF TGTGCCTGGAGTCGGGGGGACAGGCTTGGATATGGCTACACCTTC
TRBD1 TRBJ2-7 TRBV11-3 CASSLGDRGDEQYF TGTGCCAGCAGCTTAGGGGACAGGGGTGACGAGCAGTACTTC
- TRBJ1-2 TRBV5-1 CASSLDKNLYGYTF TGCGCCAGCAGCTTGGACAAAAACCTCTATGGCTACACCTTC
- TRBJ1-5 TRBV5-4 CASSLPRGGTDNQPQHF TGTGCCAGCAGCTTGCCTCGGGGGGGGACCGATAATCAGCCCCAGCATTTT
TRBD2 TRBJ2-1 TRBV5-1 CASSLVARGHGSSGRYSSYNEQFF TGCGCCAGCAGCTTGGTCGCCAGGGGGCATGGGTCTAGCGGGAGGTATAGCTCCTACAATGAGCAGTTCTTC
- TRBJ1-1 TRBV6-5 CASSQGQNTEAFF TGTGCCAGCAGTCAGGGACAGAACACTGAAGCTTTCTTT